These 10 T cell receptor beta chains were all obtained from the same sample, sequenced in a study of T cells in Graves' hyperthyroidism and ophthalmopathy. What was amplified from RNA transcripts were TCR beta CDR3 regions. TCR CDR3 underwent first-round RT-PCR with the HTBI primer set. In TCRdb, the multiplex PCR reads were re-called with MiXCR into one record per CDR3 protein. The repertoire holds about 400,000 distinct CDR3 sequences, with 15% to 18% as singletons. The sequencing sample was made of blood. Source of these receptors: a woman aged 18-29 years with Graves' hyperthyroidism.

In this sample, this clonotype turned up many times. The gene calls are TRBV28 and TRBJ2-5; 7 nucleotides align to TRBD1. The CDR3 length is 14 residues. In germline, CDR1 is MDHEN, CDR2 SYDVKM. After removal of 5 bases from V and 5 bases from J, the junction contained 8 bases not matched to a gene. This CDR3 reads CASSLTGHAETQYF. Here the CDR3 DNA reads TGTGCCAGCAGTCTGACAGGGCACGCGGAGACCCAGTACTTC.

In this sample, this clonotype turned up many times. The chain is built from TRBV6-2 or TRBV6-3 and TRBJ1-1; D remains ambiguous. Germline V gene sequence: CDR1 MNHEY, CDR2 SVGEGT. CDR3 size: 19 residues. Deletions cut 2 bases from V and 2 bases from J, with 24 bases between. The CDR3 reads CASSYRPGLKKTGNTEAFF. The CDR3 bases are TGTGCCAGCAGTTACCGTCCTGGCCTAAAGAAGACCGGAAACACTGAAGCTTTCTTT.

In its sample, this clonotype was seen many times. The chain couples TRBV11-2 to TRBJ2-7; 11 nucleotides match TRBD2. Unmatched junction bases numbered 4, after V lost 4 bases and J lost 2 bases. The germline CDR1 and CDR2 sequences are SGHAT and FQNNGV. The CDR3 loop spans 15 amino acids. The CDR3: CASSSSSGRAYEQYF. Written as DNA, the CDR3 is TGTGCCAGCAGCTCGAGTAGCGGGAGGGCCTACGAGCAGTACTTC.

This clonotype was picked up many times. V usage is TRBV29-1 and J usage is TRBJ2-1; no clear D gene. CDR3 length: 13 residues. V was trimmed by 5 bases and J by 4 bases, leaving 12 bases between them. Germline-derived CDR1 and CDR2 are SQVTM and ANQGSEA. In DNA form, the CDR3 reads TGCAGCGTTCATTCAGTGGGTTACAATGAGCAGTTCTTC. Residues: CSVHSVGYNEQFF.

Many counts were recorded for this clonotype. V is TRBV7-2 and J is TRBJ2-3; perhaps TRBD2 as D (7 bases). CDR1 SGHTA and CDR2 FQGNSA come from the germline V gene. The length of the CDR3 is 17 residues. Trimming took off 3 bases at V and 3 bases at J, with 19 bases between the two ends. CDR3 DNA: TGTGCCAGCAGCTTTCGGGGGGCGGGGGCCGGGACAGATACGCAGTATTTT. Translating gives CASSFRGAGAGTDTQYF.

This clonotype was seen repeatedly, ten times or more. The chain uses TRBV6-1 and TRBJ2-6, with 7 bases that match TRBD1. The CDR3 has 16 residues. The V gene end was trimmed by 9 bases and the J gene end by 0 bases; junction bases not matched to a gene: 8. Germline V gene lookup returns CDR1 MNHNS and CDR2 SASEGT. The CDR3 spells CASIRGQNSGANVLTF. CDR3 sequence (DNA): TGTGCCAGTATCCGGGGACAGAACTCTGGGGCCAACGTCCTGACTTTC.

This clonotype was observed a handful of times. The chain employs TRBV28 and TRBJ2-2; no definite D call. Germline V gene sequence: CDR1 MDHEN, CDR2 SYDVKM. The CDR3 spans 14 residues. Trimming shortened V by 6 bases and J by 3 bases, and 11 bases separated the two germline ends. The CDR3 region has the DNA TGTGCCAGCAGGTCGAGTTTGGACACCGGGGAGCTGTTTTTT. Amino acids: CASRSSLDTGELFF.

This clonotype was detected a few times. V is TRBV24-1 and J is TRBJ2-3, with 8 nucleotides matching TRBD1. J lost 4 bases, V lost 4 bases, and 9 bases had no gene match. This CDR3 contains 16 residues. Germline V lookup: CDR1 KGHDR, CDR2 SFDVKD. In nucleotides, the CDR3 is TGTGCCACCAGTGAGGCCGGACAGGGTCGCGCAGATACGCAGTATTTT. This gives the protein CATSEAGQGRADTQYF.

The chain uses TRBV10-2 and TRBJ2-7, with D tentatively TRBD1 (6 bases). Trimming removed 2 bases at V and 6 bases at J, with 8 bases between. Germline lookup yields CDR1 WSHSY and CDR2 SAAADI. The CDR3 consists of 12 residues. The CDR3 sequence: CASSETGTEQYF. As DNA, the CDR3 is TGCGCCAGCAGTGAGACAGGGACCGAGCAGTACTTC.

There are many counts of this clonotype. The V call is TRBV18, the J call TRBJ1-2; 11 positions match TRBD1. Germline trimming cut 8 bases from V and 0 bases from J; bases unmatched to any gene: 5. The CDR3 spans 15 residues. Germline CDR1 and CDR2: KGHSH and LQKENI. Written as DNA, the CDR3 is TGTGCCAGCCCAGGACAGGGGGCACCTAACTATGGCTACACCTTC. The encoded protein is CASPGQGAPNYGYTF. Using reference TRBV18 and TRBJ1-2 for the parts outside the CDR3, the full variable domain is NAGVMQNPRHLVRRRGQEARLRCSPMKGHSHVYWYRQLPEEGLKFMVYLQKENIIDESGMPKERFSAEFPKEGPSILRIQQVVRGDSAAYFCASPGQGAPNYGYTFGSGTRLTVV.